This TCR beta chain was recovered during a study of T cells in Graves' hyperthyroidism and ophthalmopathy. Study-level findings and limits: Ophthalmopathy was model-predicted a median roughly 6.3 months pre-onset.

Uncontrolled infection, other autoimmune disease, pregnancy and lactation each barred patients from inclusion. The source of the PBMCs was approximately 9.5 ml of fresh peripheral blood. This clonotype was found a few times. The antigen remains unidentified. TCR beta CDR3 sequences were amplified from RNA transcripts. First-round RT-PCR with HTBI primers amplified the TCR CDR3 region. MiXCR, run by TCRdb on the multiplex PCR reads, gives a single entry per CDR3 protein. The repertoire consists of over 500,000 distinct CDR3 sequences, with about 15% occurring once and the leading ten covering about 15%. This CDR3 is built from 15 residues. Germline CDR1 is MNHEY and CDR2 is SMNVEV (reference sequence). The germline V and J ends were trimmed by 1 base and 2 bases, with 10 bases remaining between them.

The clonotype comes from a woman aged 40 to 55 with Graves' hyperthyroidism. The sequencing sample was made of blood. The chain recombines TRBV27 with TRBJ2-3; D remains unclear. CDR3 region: CASSLWSSSTDTQYF. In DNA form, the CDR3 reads TGTGCCAGCAGTTTATGGTCTAGTTCCACAGATACGCAGTATTTT.